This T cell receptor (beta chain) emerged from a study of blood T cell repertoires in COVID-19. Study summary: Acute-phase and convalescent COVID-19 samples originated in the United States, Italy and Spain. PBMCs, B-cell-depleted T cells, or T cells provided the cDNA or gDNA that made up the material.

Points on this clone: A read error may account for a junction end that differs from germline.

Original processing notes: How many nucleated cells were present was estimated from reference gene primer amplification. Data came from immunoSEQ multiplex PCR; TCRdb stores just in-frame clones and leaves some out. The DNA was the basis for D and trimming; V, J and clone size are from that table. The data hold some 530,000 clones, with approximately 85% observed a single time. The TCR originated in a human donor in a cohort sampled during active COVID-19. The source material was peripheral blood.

The CDR3 nucleotides read TGTGCCAGCAGCCAAGCCAGCGGCACAAATACGCAGTATTTT. Translating gives CASSQASGTNTQYF. This chain uses TRBV14 with TRBJ2-3; possibly TRBD2 for D (5 bases). There are 14 residues in the CDR3. Per the germline V gene, CDR1 is SGHDN and CDR2 is FVKESK.